The T cell receptor beta chain described here comes from a study of blood T cell repertoires in COVID-19. Study as a whole: COVID-19 samples, acute and convalescent, were from the United States, Italy and Spain.

Using immunoSEQ multiplex PCR, the repertoire was profiled, and TCRdb retains in-frame clones only, with some absent. The sample records around 380,000 clones, roughly 86% being singletons. Germline values: CDR1 MNHEY, CDR2 SVGAGI. V lost 2 bases and J 2 bases, leaving 10 bases between the germline ends. The CDR3 totals 14 residues. The V gene is TRBV6-5, the J gene TRBJ2-7; no definite D call. This receptor was taken from a human donor with acute or convalescent COVID-19. The donor label of this sample is uncertain. The sequenced sample consisted of peripheral blood. The CDR3 DNA is TGTGCCAGCAGTTACAGTCCACGAGCCTACGAGCAGTACTTC. It specifies CASSYSPRAYEQYF.